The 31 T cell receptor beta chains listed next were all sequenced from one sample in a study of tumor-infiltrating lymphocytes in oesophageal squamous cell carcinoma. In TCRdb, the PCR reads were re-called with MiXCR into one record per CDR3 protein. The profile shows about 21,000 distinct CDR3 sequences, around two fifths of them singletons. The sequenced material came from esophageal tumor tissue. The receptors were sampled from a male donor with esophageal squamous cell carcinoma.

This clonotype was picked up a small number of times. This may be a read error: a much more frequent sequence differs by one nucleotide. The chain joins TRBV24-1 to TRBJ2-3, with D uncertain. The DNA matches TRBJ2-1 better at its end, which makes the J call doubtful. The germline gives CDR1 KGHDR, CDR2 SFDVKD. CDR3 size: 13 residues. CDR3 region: CATSDLRSYEQFF. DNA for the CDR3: TGTGCCACCAGTGACCTGAGAAGCTACGAGCAGTTCTTC.

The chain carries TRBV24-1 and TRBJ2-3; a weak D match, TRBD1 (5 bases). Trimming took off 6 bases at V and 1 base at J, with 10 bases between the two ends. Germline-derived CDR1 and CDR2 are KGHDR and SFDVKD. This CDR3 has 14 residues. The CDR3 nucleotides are TGTGCCACCAGTTCGTACAGGCGCACAGATACGCAGTATTTT. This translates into CATSSYRRTDTQYF.

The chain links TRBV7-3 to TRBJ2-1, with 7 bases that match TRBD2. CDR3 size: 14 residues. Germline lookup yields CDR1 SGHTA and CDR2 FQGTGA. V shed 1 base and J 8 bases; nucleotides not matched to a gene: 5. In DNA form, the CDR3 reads TGTGCCAGCAGCTTAAACGGGAGGACCGATGAGCAGTTCTTC. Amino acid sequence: CASSLNGRTDEQFF. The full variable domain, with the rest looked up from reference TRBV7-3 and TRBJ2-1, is GAGVSQTPSNKVTEKGKYVELRCDPISGHTALYWYRQSLGQGPEFLIYFQGTGAADDSGLPNDRFFAVRPEGSVSTLKIQRTERGDSAVYLCASSLNGRTDEQFFGPGTRLTVL.

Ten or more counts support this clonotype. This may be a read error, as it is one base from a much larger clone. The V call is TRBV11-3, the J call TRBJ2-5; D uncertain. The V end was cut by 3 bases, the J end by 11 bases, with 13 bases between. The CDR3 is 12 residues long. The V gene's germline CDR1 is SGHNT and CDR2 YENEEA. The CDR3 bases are TGTGCCAGCAGCTTCTCTGACAATGAGCAGTACTTC. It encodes CASSFSDNEQYF.

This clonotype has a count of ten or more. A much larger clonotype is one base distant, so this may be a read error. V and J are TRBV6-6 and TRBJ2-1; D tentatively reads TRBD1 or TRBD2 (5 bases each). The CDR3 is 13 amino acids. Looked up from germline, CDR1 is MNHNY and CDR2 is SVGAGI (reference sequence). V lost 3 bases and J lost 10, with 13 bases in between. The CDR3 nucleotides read TGTGCCAGCAGTTATGGGGGAACCTACGAGCAGTTCTTC. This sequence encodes CASSYGGTYEQFF.

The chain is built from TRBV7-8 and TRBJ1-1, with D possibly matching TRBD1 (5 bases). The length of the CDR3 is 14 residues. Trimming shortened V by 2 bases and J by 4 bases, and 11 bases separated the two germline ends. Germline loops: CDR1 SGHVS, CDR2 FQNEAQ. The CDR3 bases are TGTGCCAGCAGCTTAAAAGGGGTTTCCACTGAAGCTTTCTTT. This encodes CASSLKGVSTEAFF.

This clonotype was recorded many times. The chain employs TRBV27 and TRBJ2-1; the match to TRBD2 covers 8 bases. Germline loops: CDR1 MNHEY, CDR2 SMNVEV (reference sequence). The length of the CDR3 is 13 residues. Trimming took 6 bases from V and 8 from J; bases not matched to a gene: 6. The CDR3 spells CASSPRLAYEQFF. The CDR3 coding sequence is TGTGCCAGCAGCCCGCGACTAGCGTATGAGCAGTTCTTC.

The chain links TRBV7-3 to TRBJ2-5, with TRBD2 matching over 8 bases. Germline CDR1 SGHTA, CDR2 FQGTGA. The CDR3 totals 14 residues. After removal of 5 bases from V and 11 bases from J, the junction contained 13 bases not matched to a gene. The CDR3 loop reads CASSIAGWDREQYF. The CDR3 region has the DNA TGTGCCAGCAGCATAGCGGGATGGGATCGGGAGCAGTACTTC.

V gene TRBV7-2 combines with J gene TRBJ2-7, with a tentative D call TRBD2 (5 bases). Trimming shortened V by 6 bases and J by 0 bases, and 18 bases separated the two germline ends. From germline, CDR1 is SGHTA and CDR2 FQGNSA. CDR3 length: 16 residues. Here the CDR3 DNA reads TGTGCCAGCAGTATTATAAGGACGGGAAGCTCCTACGAGCAGTACTTC. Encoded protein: CASSIIRTGSSYEQYF.

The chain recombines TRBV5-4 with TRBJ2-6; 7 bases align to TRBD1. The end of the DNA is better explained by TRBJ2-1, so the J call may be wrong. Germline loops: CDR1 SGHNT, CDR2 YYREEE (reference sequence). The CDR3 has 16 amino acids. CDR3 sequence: CASRRDRDSDYVEQFF. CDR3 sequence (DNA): TGTGCCAGCAGACGCGACCGGGACAGTGATTACGTGGAGCAGTTCTTC.

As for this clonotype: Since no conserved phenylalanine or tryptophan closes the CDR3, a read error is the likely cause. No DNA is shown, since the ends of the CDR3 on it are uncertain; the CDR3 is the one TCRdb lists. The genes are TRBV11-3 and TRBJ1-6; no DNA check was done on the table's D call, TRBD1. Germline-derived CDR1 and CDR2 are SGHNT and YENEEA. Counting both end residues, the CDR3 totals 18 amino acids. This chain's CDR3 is CASSLDPQDGAYEQYFGP.

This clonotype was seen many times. The CDR3 here is CASSFGDRRSGNTIYF. In nucleotides, the CDR3 is TGTGCCAGCAGCTTCGGTGACAGACGCTCTGGAAACACCATATATTTT. The chain joins TRBV7-8 to TRBJ1-3; D is possibly TRBD1 (5 bases). Germline V lookup: CDR1 SGHVS, CDR2 FQNEAQ. The CDR3 runs 16 residues. V was clipped by 3 bases and J by 0 bases, with 12 bases between them.

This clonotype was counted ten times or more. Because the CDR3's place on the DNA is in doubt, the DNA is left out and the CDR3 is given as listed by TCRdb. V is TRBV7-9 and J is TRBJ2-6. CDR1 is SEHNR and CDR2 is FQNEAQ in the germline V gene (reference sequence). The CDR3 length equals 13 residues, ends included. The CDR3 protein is CASRSSLWLHLRF.

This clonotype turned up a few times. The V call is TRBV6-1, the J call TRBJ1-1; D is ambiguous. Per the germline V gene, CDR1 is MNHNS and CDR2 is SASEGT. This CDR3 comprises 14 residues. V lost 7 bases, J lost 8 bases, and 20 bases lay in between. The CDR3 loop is CASILTRSDNEAFF. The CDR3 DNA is TGTGCCAGCATCCTCACCCGGTCGGATAACGAAGCTTTCTTT.

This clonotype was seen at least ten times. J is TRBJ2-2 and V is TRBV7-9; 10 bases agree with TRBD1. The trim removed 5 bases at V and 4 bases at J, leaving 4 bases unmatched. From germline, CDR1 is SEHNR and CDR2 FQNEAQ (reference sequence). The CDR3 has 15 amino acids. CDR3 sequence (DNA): TGTGCCAGCAGCCCCGGGACAGGGGTCACCGGGGAGCTGTTTTTT. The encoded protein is CASSPGTGVTGELFF.

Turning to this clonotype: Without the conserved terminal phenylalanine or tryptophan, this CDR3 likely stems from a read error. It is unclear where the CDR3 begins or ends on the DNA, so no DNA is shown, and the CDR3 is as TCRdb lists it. This CDR3 is CASSLATGRYGQETQYFGP. The chain has TRBV7-9 and TRBJ2-3; the DNA was not used to check the table's D call, TRBD1. Germline CDR1 SEHNR, CDR2 FQNEAQ (reference sequence). Inclusive of both ends, the CDR3 amounts to 19 amino acids.

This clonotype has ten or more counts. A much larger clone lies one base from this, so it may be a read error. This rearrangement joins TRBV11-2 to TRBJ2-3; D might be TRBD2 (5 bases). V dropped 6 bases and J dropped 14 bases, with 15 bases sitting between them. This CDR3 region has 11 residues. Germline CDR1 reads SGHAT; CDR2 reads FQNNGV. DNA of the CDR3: TGTGCCAGCAGTCAGTCCGGGGAGCTGTATTTT. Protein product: CASSQSGELYF.

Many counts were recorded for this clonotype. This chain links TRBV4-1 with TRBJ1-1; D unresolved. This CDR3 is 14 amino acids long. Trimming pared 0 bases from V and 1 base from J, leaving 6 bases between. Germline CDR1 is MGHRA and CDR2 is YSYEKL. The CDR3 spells CASSQDGKNTEAFF. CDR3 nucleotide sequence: TGCGCCAGCAGCCAAGACGGGAAGAACACTGAAGCTTTCTTT.

The CDR3 DNA is TGTGCCAGCAGTTACTTCAGGGACAGGGTAAACACTGAAGCTTTCTTT. Translation gives CASSYFRDRVNTEAFF. The chain links TRBV6-6 to TRBJ1-1; 9 bases map to TRBD1. V trimming: 1 base; J trimming: 2 bases; junction bases outside the gene matches: 5. The CDR3 extends over 16 amino acids. Germline CDR1 MNHNY, CDR2 SVGAGI (reference sequence).

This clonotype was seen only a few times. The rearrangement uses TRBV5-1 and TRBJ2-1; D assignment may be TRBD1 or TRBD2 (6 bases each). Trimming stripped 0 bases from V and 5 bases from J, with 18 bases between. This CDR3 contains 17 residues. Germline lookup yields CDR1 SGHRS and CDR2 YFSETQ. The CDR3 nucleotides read TGCGCCAGCAGCTTGGCCATTGTGGGGGGCGCCCACAATGAGCAGTTCTTC. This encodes CASSLAIVGGAHNEQFF.

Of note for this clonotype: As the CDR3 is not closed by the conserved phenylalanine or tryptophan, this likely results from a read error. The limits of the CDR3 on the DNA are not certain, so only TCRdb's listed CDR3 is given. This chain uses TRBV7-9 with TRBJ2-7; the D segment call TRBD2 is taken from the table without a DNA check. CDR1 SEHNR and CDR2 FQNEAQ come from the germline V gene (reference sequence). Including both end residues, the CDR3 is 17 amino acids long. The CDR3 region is CASSLLPGLNYGYTFGS.

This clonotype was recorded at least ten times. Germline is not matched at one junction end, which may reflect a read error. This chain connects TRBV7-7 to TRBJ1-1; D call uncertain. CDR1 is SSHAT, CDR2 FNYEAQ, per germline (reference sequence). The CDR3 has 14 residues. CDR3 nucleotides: TGTGCTAGCAGCAACCCCAGAATATGCACTGAAGCTTTCTTT. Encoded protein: CASSNPRICTEAFF.

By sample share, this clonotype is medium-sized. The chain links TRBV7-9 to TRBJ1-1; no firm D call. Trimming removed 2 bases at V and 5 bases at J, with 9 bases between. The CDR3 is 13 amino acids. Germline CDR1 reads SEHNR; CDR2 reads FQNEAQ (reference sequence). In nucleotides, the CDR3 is TGTGCCAGCAGCTTATTGTCGGGGACTGAAGCTTTCTTT. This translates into CASSLLSGTEAFF. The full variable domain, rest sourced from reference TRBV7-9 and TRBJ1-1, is DTGVSQNPRHKITKRGQNVTFRCDPISEHNRLYWYRQTLGQGPEFLTYFQNEAQLEKSRLLSDRFSAERPKGSFSTLEIQRTEQGDSAMYLCASSLLSGTEAFFGQGTRLTVV.

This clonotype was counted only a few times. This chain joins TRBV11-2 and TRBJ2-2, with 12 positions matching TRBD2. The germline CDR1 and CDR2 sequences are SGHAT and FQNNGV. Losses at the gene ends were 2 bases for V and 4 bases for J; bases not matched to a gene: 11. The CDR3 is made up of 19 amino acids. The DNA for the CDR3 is TGTGCCAGCAGCTTACTAGCGGGGGGGCTAAAGACCACCACCGGGGAGCTGTTTTTT. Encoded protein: CASSLLAGGLKTTTGELFF.

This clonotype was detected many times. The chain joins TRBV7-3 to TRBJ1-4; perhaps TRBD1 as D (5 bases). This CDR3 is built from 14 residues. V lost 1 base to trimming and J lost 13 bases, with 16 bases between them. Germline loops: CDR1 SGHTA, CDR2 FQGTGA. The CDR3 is CASSLNDKGRTLFF. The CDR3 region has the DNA TGTGCCAGCAGCTTAAATGACAAGGGGCGAACACTGTTTTTT.

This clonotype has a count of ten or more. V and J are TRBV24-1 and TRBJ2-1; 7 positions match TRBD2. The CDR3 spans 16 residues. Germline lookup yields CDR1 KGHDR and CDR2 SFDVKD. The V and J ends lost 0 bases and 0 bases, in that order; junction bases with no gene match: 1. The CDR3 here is CATSDLGGSSYNEQFF. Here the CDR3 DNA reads TGTGCCACCAGTGATTTGGGCGGGAGCTCCTACAATGAGCAGTTCTTC.

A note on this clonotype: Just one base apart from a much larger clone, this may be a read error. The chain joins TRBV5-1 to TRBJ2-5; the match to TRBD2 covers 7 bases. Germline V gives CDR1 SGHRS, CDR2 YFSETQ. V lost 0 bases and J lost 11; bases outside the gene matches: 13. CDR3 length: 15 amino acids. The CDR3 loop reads CASSLGGLPYNEQYF. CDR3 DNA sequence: TGCGCCAGCAGCTTGGGGGGACTACCATACAATGAGCAGTACTTC. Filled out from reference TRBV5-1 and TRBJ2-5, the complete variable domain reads KAGVTQTPRYLIKTRGQQVTLSCSPISGHRSVSWYQQTPGQGLQFLFEYFSETQRNKGNFPGRFSGRQFSNSRSEMNVSTLELGDSALYLCASSLGGLPYNEQYFGPGTRLLVL.

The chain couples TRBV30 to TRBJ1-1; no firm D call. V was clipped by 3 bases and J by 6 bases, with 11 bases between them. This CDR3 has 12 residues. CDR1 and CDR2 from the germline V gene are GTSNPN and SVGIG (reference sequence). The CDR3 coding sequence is TGTGCCTGGAGACACACTATATCTGAAGCTTTCTTT. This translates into CAWRHTISEAFF.

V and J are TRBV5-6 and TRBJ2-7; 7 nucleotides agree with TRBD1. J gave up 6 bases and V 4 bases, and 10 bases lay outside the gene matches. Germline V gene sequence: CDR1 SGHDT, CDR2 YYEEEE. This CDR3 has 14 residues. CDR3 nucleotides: TGTGCCAGCAGCCCCGGGACAGCCAGACCCGAGCAGTACTTC. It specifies CASSPGTARPEQYF.

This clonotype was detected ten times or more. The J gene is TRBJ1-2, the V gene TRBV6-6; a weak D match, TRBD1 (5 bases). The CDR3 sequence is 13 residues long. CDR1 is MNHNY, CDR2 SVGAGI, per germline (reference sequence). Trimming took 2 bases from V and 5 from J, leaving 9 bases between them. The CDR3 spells CASSYRGLYGYTF. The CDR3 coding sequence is TGTGCCAGCAGTTACAGGGGACTATATGGCTACACCTTC.

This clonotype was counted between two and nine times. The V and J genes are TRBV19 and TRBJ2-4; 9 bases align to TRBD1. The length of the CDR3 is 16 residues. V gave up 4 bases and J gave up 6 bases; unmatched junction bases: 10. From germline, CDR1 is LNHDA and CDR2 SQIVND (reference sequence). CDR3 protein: CASSKRDTGGVNIQYF. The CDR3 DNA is TGTGCCAGTAGTAAAAGGGATACAGGGGGCGTAAACATTCAGTACTTC. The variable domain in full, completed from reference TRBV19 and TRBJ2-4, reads DGGITQSPKYLFRKEGQNVTLSCEQNLNHDAMYWYRQDPGQGLRLIYYSQIVNDFQKGDIAEGYSVSREKKESFPLTVTSAQKNPTAFYLCASSKRDTGGVNIQYFGAGTRLSVL.